This T cell receptor beta chain appears in the sequencing data of a study of patients and donors after allogeneic stem cell transplantation. TCRdb ran MiXCR on the RT-PCR reads and lists one entry per CDR3 protein. The sample has about a million distinct CDR3 sequences; about 20% are singletons. The V gene lost 6 bases and the J gene lost 7 bases, with 19 bases spanning the gap. The CDR3 consists of 14 residues. Germline values: CDR1 SGHRS, CDR2 YFSETQ. The specimen sequenced was blood, either unsorted or a sorted T cell fraction (not recorded which). This TCR derives from a human donor who was either an allogeneic HSCT recipient or a stem cell or donor lymphocyte infusion donor (not recorded which). It is not recorded whose cells these are; they may come from a transplant donor. The chain combines TRBV5-1 with TRBJ2-5, with a weak D call TRBD2 (6 bases). The CDR3 loop reads CASTPRLAKGTQYF. The CDR3, as DNA: TGCGCCAGCACTCCCCGGCTAGCGAAGGGGACCCAGTACTTC.